This entry lists 2 T cell receptor beta chains sequenced from one sample in a study of control samples from healthy donors and cancer patients. The repertoire was sequenced with immunoSEQ multiplex PCR; TCRdb's copy has only in-frame clones and lacks some. The sample lists approximately 70,000 clones, more than 75% occurring once. Input material: PBMCs. The receptors here all came from a woman in her forties or fifties with head and neck cancer.

This chain joins TRBV4-1 and TRBJ1-6; no clear D gene. Trimming pared 2 bases from V and 7 bases from J, leaving 12 bases between. Per germline, CDR1 MGHRA and CDR2 YSYEKL. The CDR3 covers 15 residues. The DNA of the CDR3 is TGCGCCAGCAGCCAACAGGACGCCTCCAATTCACCCCTCCACTTT. This encodes CASSQQDASNSPLHF.

This chain uses TRBV2 with TRBJ1-6; 9 nucleotides align to TRBD1. The junction had 8 bases not matched to a gene; V was cut back by 5 bases and J by 9 bases. CDR1 is SNHLY and CDR2 is FYNNEI in the germline V gene. CDR3 size: 15 residues. CDR3 sequence reads: CASSPSGTGSSPLHF. CDR3 DNA: TGTGCCAGCAGTCCCTCCGGGACAGGGAGTTCACCCCTCCACTTT.